This paragraph covers one TCR beta chain sequence. The CDR3 has 12 amino acids. The junction had 2 bases not matched to a gene; V was cut back by 4 bases and J by 7 bases. Germline V lookup: CDR1 SQVTM, CDR2 ANQGSEA. The data belong to a study of blood T cell repertoires in COVID-19. Across the study: Donors in the United States, Italy and Spain gave samples during acute or convalescent COVID-19. T cells, B-cell-depleted T cells, or PBMCs supplied cDNA or gDNA.

Sequenced by immunoSEQ multiplex PCR; TCRdb stores in-frame clones only, minus some. This table holds about 160,000 clones, over 85% found once. The TCR sequence derives from a woman aged 60-70 years with COVID-19, enrolled during active disease. The sequencing sample was made of peripheral blood. The chain uses TRBV29-1 and TRBJ2-1, with 9 bases identical to TRBD2. CDR3 residues: CSVGGGANEQFF. The CDR3 bases are TGCAGCGTTGGCGGGGGGGCTAATGAGCAGTTCTTC.